What follows are 20 T cell receptor beta chains derived from one specimen sequenced in a study of CXCR3-negative and CXCR3-positive naive CD8 T cells. Via 5' RACE with UMI labels, TRB cDNA libraries were prepared. Reanalyzing the 5' RACE reads, TCRdb keeps one entry per CDR3 protein, without DNA. The repertoire table contains about 120,000 distinct CDR3 sequences. The sample was naive CXCR3- CD8+ T cells from blood. Noted subset: CD45RO-CCR7+CD27+CD95- naive CD8+ T cells lacking CXCR3 (TNR3-). The receptors derive from a human donor in good health. Some clones in this sample may be carry-over from other donors' samples.

V and J are TRBV20-1 and TRBJ2-7; with no DNA, the TCRdb D assignment of TRBD2 cannot be verified. The CDR3 runs to 16 residues. Germline V gene data show CDR1 as DFQATT and CDR2 as SNEGSKA (reference sequence). The CDR3 region is CSASSQEAGGPYEQYF.

This rearrangement joins TRBV20-1 to TRBJ2-3; TCRdb names TRBD1, which stays unverified in the absence of DNA. The CDR3 has 14 residues. Germline V CDR1 and CDR2: DFQATT, SNEGSKA (reference sequence). CDR3 region: CSARDRERTDTQYF.

The chain links TRBV7-9 to TRBJ2-7; without DNA, the TCRdb call of TRBD1 cannot be checked. Germline lookup yields CDR1 SEHNR and CDR2 FQNEAQ (reference sequence). This CDR3 has 14 amino acids. The CDR3 region is CASSSPMSGNEQYF.

The chain links TRBV27 to TRBJ2-1; TCRdb calls TRBD1, which cannot be checked without DNA. Germline V gene lookup returns CDR1 MNHEY and CDR2 SMNVEV (reference sequence). The CDR3 consists of 15 residues. This CDR3 reads CASSPAGASYNEQFF.

The chain combines TRBV4-2 with TRBJ1-1; the D call from TCRdb, TRBD1, cannot be confirmed without DNA. This CDR3 comprises 17 residues. Germline-derived CDR1 and CDR2 are LGHNA and YNFKEQ. This CDR3 is CASSQETGGRLNTEAFF.

This chain joins TRBV11-2 and TRBJ2-7; the TRBD2 assignment by TCRdb is unverifiable without DNA. Germline loops: CDR1 SGHAT, CDR2 FQNNGV. The CDR3 runs to 15 residues. The CDR3 here is CASSSPGLAEYEQYF.

The rearrangement joins TRBV29-1 to TRBJ1-1; the D call of TRBD1 rests on TCRdb alone, since no DNA is present to check it. The germline gives CDR1 SQVTM, CDR2 ANQGSEA. The CDR3 runs 15 residues. This chain's CDR3 is CSADTGTGTITEAFF.

This rearrangement joins TRBV3-1 to TRBJ2-5; TCRdb calls TRBD2, which cannot be checked without DNA. The CDR3 sequence is 14 residues long. Germline V gene data show CDR1 as LGHDT and CDR2 as YNNKEL (reference sequence). The CDR3 region is CASSQAGGQETQYF.

The V gene is TRBV6-6, the J gene TRBJ2-1; the TCRdb call, TRBD2, lacks DNA for checking. Germline V gene lookup returns CDR1 MNHNY and CDR2 SVGAGI (reference sequence). The CDR3 sequence is 13 residues long. The CDR3 region is CASSYGSSGWQFF.

The chain uses TRBV12-3 or TRBV12-4 and TRBJ2-7; TCRdb selects TRBD1, and the lack of DNA leaves this call unchecked. CDR3 size: 13 residues. CDR3 sequence: CASSSQTGNEQYF.

The rearrangement links TRBV20-1 to TRBJ2-4; the D call from TCRdb, TRBD2, cannot be confirmed without DNA. In germline, CDR1 is DFQATT, CDR2 SNEGSKA (reference sequence). The CDR3 extends over 12 amino acids. This CDR3 is CSADSGGNIQYF.

This rearrangement joins TRBV9 to TRBJ2-7; with no DNA, the TCRdb D assignment of TRBD2 cannot be verified. The CDR3 has 12 amino acids. CDR1 and CDR2 from the germline V gene are SGDLS and YYNGEE. CDR3 residues: CASSGGGREQYF.

The rearrangement joins TRBV28 to TRBJ2-5; the D call from TCRdb, TRBD2, cannot be confirmed without DNA. Germline-derived CDR1 and CDR2 are MDHEN and SYDVKM. This CDR3 is 14 amino acids long. The CDR3 here is CASSSSMGPPTQYF. The whole variable domain, filled in from reference TRBV28 and TRBJ2-5, reads DVKVTQSSRYLVKRTGEKVFLECVQDMDHENMFWYRQDPGLGLRLIYFSYDVKMKEKGDIPEGYSVSREKKERFSLILESASTNQTSMYLCASSSSMGPPTQYFGPGTRLLVL.

This chain's CDR3 is CAISPHLSGSGDTQYF. The rearrangement links TRBV10-3 to TRBJ2-3; TCRdb's assignment of TRBD2 cannot be checked, as there is no DNA. The CDR3 sequence is 16 residues long. In germline, CDR1 is ENHRY, CDR2 SYGVKD.

The chain has TRBV11-2 and TRBJ2-3; TCRdb selects TRBD1, and the lack of DNA leaves this call unchecked. Germline CDR1 is SGHAT and CDR2 is FQNNGV. CDR3 length: 12 amino acids. The CDR3: CASRTGGSTQYF.

J is TRBJ2-1 and V is TRBV7-3; the D gene TCRdb calls, TRBD1, cannot be checked with no DNA. CDR3 length equals 15 residues. From germline, CDR1 is SGHTA and CDR2 FQGTGA. CDR3 sequence reads: CASSMGGPLYNEQFF.

The rearrangement joins TRBV25-1 to TRBJ1-1; as DNA is missing, the TRBD1 call by TCRdb cannot be tested. Per the germline V gene, CDR1 is MGHDK and CDR2 is SYGVNS. This CDR3 has 14 residues. CDR3 in amino acids: CASRPDREGTEAFF.

The chain employs TRBV6-4 and TRBJ2-2. The germline CDR1 and CDR2 sequences are MRHNA and SNTAGT. This CDR3 region has 12 residues. This CDR3 reads CASSDWTGELFF.

The J gene is TRBJ1-5, the V gene TRBV21-1. TRBV21-1 is shown as a pseudogene. The CDR3 spans 14 residues. The CDR3 protein is CASSRRLLNQPQHF.

J is TRBJ2-7 and V is TRBV15. CDR3 length: 14 residues. Germline V gene lookup returns CDR1 LNHNV and CDR2 YYDKDF (reference sequence). The CDR3 sequence is CATSRGSDYYEQYF.